These 20 T cell receptor beta chains came from one sample sequenced in a study of monozygotic twins with inflammatory bowel disease. From its re-call of the 5' RACE reads, TCRdb lists each CDR3 protein once, without DNA. The sample holds over 130,000 distinct CDR3 sequences. The source material was blood. Receptors were obtained from a human donor with ulcerative colitis or Crohn's disease, or a healthy co-twin of an affected twin (not recorded which).

The chain carries TRBV5-4 and TRBJ2-3; TCRdb calls TRBD1, which cannot be checked without DNA. Germline assignment: CDR1 SGHNT and CDR2 YYREEE (reference sequence). The CDR3 runs to 15 residues. The CDR3 sequence is CASSSGQGRTDTQYF. The whole variable domain, remainder taken from reference TRBV5-4 and TRBJ2-3, is ETGVTQSPTHLIKTRGQQVTLRCSSQSGHNTVSWYQQALGQGPQFIFQYYREEENGRGNFPPRFSGLQFPNYSSELNVNALELDDSALYLCASSSGQGRTDTQYFGPGTRLTVL.

J is TRBJ2-1 and V is TRBV5-1; TCRdb names TRBD1, which stays unverified in the absence of DNA. Germline V gene lookup returns CDR1 SGHRS and CDR2 YFSETQ. This CDR3 has 16 amino acids. CDR3 in amino acids: CASSLRRGGSYNEQFF.

V and J are TRBV5-1 and TRBJ1-4; the TRBD1 assignment by TCRdb is unverifiable without DNA. This CDR3 spans 16 amino acids. Germline CDR1 reads SGHRS; CDR2 reads YFSETQ. The CDR3 sequence: CASRKDLGGGNEKLFF.

The chain joins TRBV20-1 to TRBJ2-7; the D gene TCRdb calls, TRBD1, cannot be checked with no DNA. Germline CDR1 reads DFQATT; CDR2 reads SNEGSKA (reference sequence). CDR3 length: 12 amino acids. The CDR3 loop is CSARGGVQVQYF.

This chain links TRBV7-6 with TRBJ1-2; TCRdb designates TRBD1, a call that cannot be tested without DNA. CDR1 and CDR2 (germline): SGHVS, FNYEAQ. This CDR3 region has 13 residues. CDR3 sequence: CASSFSRGNGYTF.

The rearrangement joins TRBV7-8 to TRBJ1-4. Germline CDR1 and CDR2: SGHVS and FQNEAQ. This CDR3 spans 12 amino acids. The CDR3 reads CASSSRLEKLFF. Supplemented by reference TRBV7-8 and TRBJ1-4, the full variable domain reads GAGVSQSPRYKVAKRGQDVALRCDPISGHVSLFWYQQALGQGPEFLTYFQNEAQLDKSGLPSDRFFAERPEGSVSTLKIQRTQQEDSAVYLCASSSRLEKLFFGSGTQLSVL.

The genes are TRBV12-3 or TRBV12-4 and TRBJ1-6; TCRdb calls TRBD1, which cannot be checked without DNA. The CDR3 is 14 residues long. The chain's CDR3 is CASSLTGQNSPLHF.

The V call is TRBV2, the J call TRBJ2-7. The CDR3 is 11 amino acids. Germline V gene data show CDR1 as SNHLY and CDR2 as FYNNEI. The CDR3 sequence is CASTYYYEQYF.

This chain connects TRBV11-2 to TRBJ1-3; TCRdb's assignment of TRBD1 cannot be checked, as there is no DNA. The CDR3 has 17 residues. Germline V CDR1 and CDR2: SGHAT, FQNNGV. CDR3 loop: CASSLRRGAGPGNTIYF.

This chain connects TRBV4-1 to TRBJ1-2. From germline, CDR1 is MGHRA and CDR2 YSYEKL. CDR3 length: 13 amino acids. The CDR3 here is CASSQDLTYGYTF.

The rearrangement uses TRBV4-3 and TRBJ1-4; the D gene TCRdb calls, TRBD1, cannot be checked with no DNA. Germline CDR1 reads LGHNA; CDR2 reads YSLEER. This CDR3 has 16 residues. CDR3 sequence: CASKPGQGRYGEKLFF.

This rearrangement joins TRBV7-3 to TRBJ2-7; checking the TCRdb D call of TRBD1 is not possible without DNA. The CDR3 consists of 14 residues. CDR1 SGHTA and CDR2 FQGTGA come from the germline V gene. The chain's CDR3 is CASSPQAGVHEQYF.

The chain is built from TRBV20-1 and TRBJ1-5. Germline V gene data show CDR1 as DFQATT and CDR2 as SNEGSKA (reference sequence). The length of the CDR3 is 15 residues. The CDR3 sequence: CSARDTDYSNQPQHF.

The rearrangement links TRBV19 to TRBJ1-5; lacking DNA, the TRBD1 call made by TCRdb goes unchecked. CDR3 length: 16 residues. Looked up from germline, CDR1 is LNHDA and CDR2 is SQIVND (reference sequence). CDR3 in amino acids: CASRGGQGEKFQPQHF.

This chain joins TRBV4-3 and TRBJ1-2; TCRdb designates TRBD1, a call that cannot be tested without DNA. The length of the CDR3 is 15 residues. Looked up from germline, CDR1 is LGHNA and CDR2 is YSLEER. The CDR3: CASSQSARPPYGYTF.

The chain carries TRBV6-1 and TRBJ1-5. This CDR3 is built from 13 residues. The germline gives CDR1 MNHNS, CDR2 SASEGT. The CDR3 loop is CASSVTQNQPQHF.

The rearrangement links TRBV7-9 to TRBJ1-6; TCRdb calls TRBD1, which cannot be checked without DNA. The CDR3 extends over 17 amino acids. Germline V CDR1 and CDR2: SEHNR, FQNEAQ (reference sequence). CDR3 sequence reads: CASSFDFRGASNSPLHF. The full variable domain, with the rest looked up from reference TRBV7-9 and TRBJ1-6, is DTGVSQNPRHKITKRGQNVTFRCDPISEHNRLYWYRQTLGQGPEFLTYFQNEAQLEKSRLLSDRFSAERPKGSFSTLEIQRTEQGDSAMYLCASSFDFRGASNSPLHFGNGTRLTVT.

The chain is built from TRBV12-3 or TRBV12-4 and TRBJ2-2; TCRdb's D call of TRBD1 is untestable without DNA. The CDR3 length is 16 residues. The CDR3 here is CASSLQGALGTGELFF.

This chain joins TRBV11-3 and TRBJ1-1. The CDR3 spans 13 residues. Germline values: CDR1 SGHNT, CDR2 YENEEA. CDR3 loop: CASSREINTEAFF.

The rearrangement uses TRBV5-1 and TRBJ2-2; TCRdb's D gene call, TRBD1, goes unchecked for lack of DNA. Germline-derived CDR1 and CDR2 are SGHRS and YFSETQ. The CDR3 contains 14 residues. The CDR3 reads CASGTGQNTGELFF.